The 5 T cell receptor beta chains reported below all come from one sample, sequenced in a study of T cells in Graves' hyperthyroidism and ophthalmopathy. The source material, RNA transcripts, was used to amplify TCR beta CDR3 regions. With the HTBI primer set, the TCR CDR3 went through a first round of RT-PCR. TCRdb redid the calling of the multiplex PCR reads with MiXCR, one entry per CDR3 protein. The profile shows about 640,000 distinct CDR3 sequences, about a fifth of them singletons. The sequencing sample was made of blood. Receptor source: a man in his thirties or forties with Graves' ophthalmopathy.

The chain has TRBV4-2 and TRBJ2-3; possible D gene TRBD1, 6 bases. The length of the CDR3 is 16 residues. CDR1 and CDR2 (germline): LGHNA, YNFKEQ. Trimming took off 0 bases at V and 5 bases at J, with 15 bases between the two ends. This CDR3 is CASSQDRRIGGDTQYF. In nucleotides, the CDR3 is TGTGCCAGCAGCCAAGATCGGCGAATAGGGGGAGATACGCAGTATTTT.

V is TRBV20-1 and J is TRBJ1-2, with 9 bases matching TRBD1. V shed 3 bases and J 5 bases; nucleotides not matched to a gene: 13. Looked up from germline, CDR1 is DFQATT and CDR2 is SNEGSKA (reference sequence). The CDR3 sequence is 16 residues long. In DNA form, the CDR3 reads TGCAGTGCTAGCGGCCCCCGGGACAGGGTGAAGTATGGCTACACCTTC. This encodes CSASGPRDRVKYGYTF.

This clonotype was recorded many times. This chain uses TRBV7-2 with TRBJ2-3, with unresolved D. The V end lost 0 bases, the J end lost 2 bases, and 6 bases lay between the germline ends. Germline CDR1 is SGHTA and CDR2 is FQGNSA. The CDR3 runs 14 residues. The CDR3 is CASSLAGITDTQYF. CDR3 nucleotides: TGTGCCAGCAGCTTAGCAGGGATCACAGATACGCAGTATTTT.

CDR3 sequence (DNA): TGCGCCACCCGCCGGGGACTAGCGGGAGGAGGGGAGACCCAGTACTTC. Amino acid sequence: CATRRGLAGGGETQYF. This chain uses TRBV5-1 with TRBJ2-5, with 15 positions matching TRBD2. The junction had 11 bases not matched to a gene; V was cut back by 9 bases and J by 5 bases. This CDR3 region has 16 residues. Germline CDR1 SGHRS, CDR2 YFSETQ.

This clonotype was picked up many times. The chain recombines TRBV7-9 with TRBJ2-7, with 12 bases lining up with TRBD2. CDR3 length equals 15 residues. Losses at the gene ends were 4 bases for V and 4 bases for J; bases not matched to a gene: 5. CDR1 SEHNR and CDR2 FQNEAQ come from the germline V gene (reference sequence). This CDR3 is CASSSSGTSGYEQYF. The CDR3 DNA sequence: TGTGCCAGCAGCTCATCCGGGACTAGCGGGTACGAGCAGTACTTC. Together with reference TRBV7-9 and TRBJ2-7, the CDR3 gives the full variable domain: DTGVSQNPRHKITKRGQNVTFRCDPISEHNRLYWYRQTLGQGPEFLTYFQNEAQLEKSRLLSDRFSAERPKGSFSTLEIQRTEQGDSAMYLCASSSSGTSGYEQYFGPGTRLTVT.